The TCR beta chain described here comes from a study of shared T cell receptors in the human thymus. With 0 bases removed from V and 4 bases from J, the gap between germline ends came to 7 bases. CDR1 and CDR2 (germline): MGHRA, YSYEKL. This CDR3 has 14 residues. Sequenced by immunoSEQ multiplex PCR; TCRdb stores in-frame clones only, minus some. Among approximately 660,000 clones, around 87% were seen once, and the ten largest hold 0.008% to 0.011%. The same sample was also studied in work on human thymus T cells. From that study: Use of V and J genes seemed skewed within the thymic and blood repertoires. Unrelated individuals had highly overlapping thymic repertoires, as reported in related research.

Source material: thymocytes. V gene TRBV4-1 combines with J gene TRBJ2-1; D is uncertain. The sequence came from a boy under two years old with a congenital heart defect. The CDR3 coding sequence is TGCGCCAGCAGCCAAGATCTACTATACAATGAGCAGTTCTTC. As protein: CASSQDLLYNEQFF.